The 28 T cell receptor beta chains below come from one sample, sequenced in a study of T cell changes during pregnancy in multiple sclerosis. Clones were read by immunoSEQ multiplex PCR, and TCRdb kept only the in-frame ones, dropping some. The sample lists about 38,000 clones, 85% to 90% seen once, with 0.55% to 0.7% in the top ten. Sample: CD4+ T cells from peripheral blood mononuclear cells, taken before pregnancy. The source of these receptors is a female donor with multiple sclerosis, enrolled in a pregnancy study.

This chain links TRBV5-1 with TRBJ2-1; 14 bases map to TRBD2. The V segment lost 4 bases and the J segment 10 bases; nucleotides outside the gene matches: 10. The CDR3 is 16 residues long. CDR1 SGHRS and CDR2 YFSETQ come from the germline V gene. CDR3 nucleotide sequence: TGCGCCAGCAGCACCTCCGGGACTAGCGGGGGCCCGGAGCAGTTCTTC. Translating it yields CASSTSGTSGGPEQFF.

The rearrangement joins TRBV10-3 to TRBJ2-1, with D hard to call. V dropped 8 bases and J dropped 0 bases, with 5 bases sitting between them. Germline CDR1 ENHRY, CDR2 SYGVKD. This CDR3 has 12 amino acids. This CDR3 reads CAISNSYNEQFF. CDR3 nucleotides: TGTGCCATCTCCAACTCCTACAATGAGCAGTTCTTC.

The chain links TRBV5-1 to TRBJ1-2, with 8 positions matching TRBD1. There are 15 residues in the CDR3. Trimming at V came to 4 bases and at J to 5 bases, leaving 10 bases not matched to a gene. Per the germline V gene, CDR1 is SGHRS and CDR2 is YFSETQ. The CDR3 nucleotides are TGCGCCAGCAGCCGCGGGACAGGCCAGTTTTATGGCTACACCTTC. Encoded protein: CASSRGTGQFYGYTF. Full variable domain (missing parts from reference TRBV5-1 and TRBJ1-2): KAGVTQTPRYLIKTRGQQVTLSCSPISGHRSVSWYQQTPGQGLQFLFEYFSETQRNKGNFPGRFSGRQFSNSRSEMNVSTLELGDSALYLCASSRGTGQFYGYTFGSGTRLTVV.

The chain links TRBV4-2 to TRBJ2-3, with TRBD2 matching over 12 bases. CDR1 and CDR2 (germline): LGHNA, YNFKEQ. V was clipped by 1 base and J by 3 bases; unmatched bases: 11. This CDR3 comprises 19 residues. CDR3 amino acids: CASSQGLAGVGGWTDTQYF. The CDR3 DNA reads as TGTGCCAGCAGCCAAGGACTAGCGGGAGTGGGGGGTTGGACAGATACGCAGTATTTT.

The V and J genes are TRBV28 and TRBJ1-2; 7 positions agree with TRBD1. V trimming: 8 bases; J trimming: 6 bases; junction bases outside the gene matches: 12. CDR1 and CDR2 (germline): MDHEN, SYDVKM. CDR3 length equals 14 residues. The CDR3 coding sequence is TGTGCCAGCCATTTCCGGGACAGCGTCCATGGCTACACCTTC. Its translation is CASHFRDSVHGYTF.

The chain has TRBV5-4 and TRBJ2-5, with 8 positions matching TRBD2. Trimming cost V 2 bases and J 7 bases; bases outside gene matches: 10. This CDR3 is 15 amino acids long. The germline CDR1 and CDR2 sequences are SGHNT and YYREEE (reference sequence). For the CDR3, the DNA is TGTGCCAGCAGCTTATACGGGGGGGCGGACGGGACCCAGTACTTC. Its translation: CASSLYGGADGTQYF.

The gene calls are TRBV18 and TRBJ2-5; D is unclear. CDR1 is KGHSH and CDR2 is LQKENI in the germline V gene. The CDR3 totals 15 residues. Trimming cost V 2 bases and J 1 base, with 11 bases left between them. The CDR3 protein is CASSPLVGPQETQYF. DNA for the CDR3: TGTGCCAGCTCACCATTAGTTGGGCCCCAAGAGACCCAGTACTTC.

V gene TRBV9 combines with J gene TRBJ1-2; the match to TRBD1 covers 7 bases. From germline, CDR1 is SGDLS and CDR2 YYNGEE. This CDR3 comprises 14 residues. Trimming at V came to 0 bases and at J to 4 bases, leaving 3 bases not matched to a gene. This chain's CDR3 is CASSVGQGSYGYTF. In DNA form, the CDR3 reads TGTGCCAGCAGCGTAGGACAGGGAAGCTATGGCTACACCTTC.

J is TRBJ1-5 and V is TRBV7-2, with 9 positions matching TRBD1. The CDR3 totals 14 residues. Trimming took 4 bases from V and 7 from J; bases not matched to a gene: 5. Germline-derived CDR1 and CDR2 are SGHTA and FQGNSA. The CDR3 coding sequence is TGTGCCAGCAGCTCACCAGACAGGGGGCAGCCCCAGCATTTT. This sequence encodes CASSSPDRGQPQHF.

The rearrangement joins TRBV7-9 to TRBJ1-2; no definite D call. Trimming pared 5 bases from V and 1 base from J, leaving 5 bases between. The CDR3 length is 12 residues. The germline CDR1 and CDR2 sequences are SEHNR and FQNEAQ (reference sequence). The chain's CDR3 is CASSGSNYGYTF. DNA of the CDR3: TGTGCCAGCAGCGGGAGTAACTATGGCTACACCTTC.

CDR3 DNA: TGCGCCAGCAGCCGTCCCCAGGGGGCGAATGAGCAGTTCTTC. Its translation: CASSRPQGANEQFF. The chain employs TRBV4-1 and TRBJ2-1; 8 nucleotides align to TRBD1. The V gene's germline CDR1 is MGHRA and CDR2 YSYEKL. V gave up 4 bases and J gave up 7 bases; unmatched junction bases: 6. CDR3 length equals 14 residues.

The chain couples TRBV29-1 to TRBJ2-3, with 14 bases aligning to TRBD2. CDR3 length equals 15 residues. The V gene end was trimmed by 3 bases and the J gene end by 3 bases; junction bases not matched to a gene: 2. Germline V lookup: CDR1 SQVTM, CDR2 ANQGSEA. CDR3 coding DNA: TGCAGCGTTGAGGGACTAGCGGGGGTGACAGATACGCAGTATTTT. This gives the protein CSVEGLAGVTDTQYF.

This clone was counted a single time. V gene TRBV2 combines with J gene TRBJ2-7; TRBD2 agrees at 7 bases. The junction had 9 bases not matched to a gene; V was cut back by 6 bases and J by 4 bases. The length of the CDR3 is 14 residues. Germline values: CDR1 SNHLY, CDR2 FYNNEI. CDR3 amino acids: CASRWGGNPYEQYF. The DNA for the CDR3 is TGTGCCAGCAGGTGGGGGGGTAATCCGTACGAGCAGTACTTC.

The chain links TRBV4-1 to TRBJ2-7, with 10 bases aligning to TRBD1. This CDR3 region has 17 residues. V shed 0 bases and J 3 bases; nucleotides not matched to a gene: 8. Per the germline V gene, CDR1 is MGHRA and CDR2 is YSYEKL. The CDR3 DNA sequence: TGCGCCAGCAGCCAAGATTCCTCCGGGACAGGGGTCTACGAGCAGTACTTC. This encodes CASSQDSSGTGVYEQYF.

The chain employs TRBV5-5 and TRBJ1-2; the D is unclear. The germline V and J ends were trimmed by 3 bases and 4 bases, with 7 bases remaining between them. This CDR3 has 12 amino acids. Germline CDR1 SGHKS, CDR2 YYEKEE (reference sequence). DNA of the CDR3: TGTGCCAGCAGCTCGGGAGCCTATGGCTACACCTTC. This sequence encodes CASSSGAYGYTF. The variable domain in full, with the rest retrieved from reference TRBV5-5 and TRBJ1-2, is DAGVTQSPTHLIKTRGQQVTLRCSPISGHKSVSWYQQVLGQGPQFIFQYYEKEERGRGNFPDRFSARQFPNYSSELNVNALLLGDSALYLCASSSGAYGYTFGSGTRLTVV.

The CDR3 sequence is CASSRTENQPQHF. DNA for the CDR3: TGCGCCAGCAGCCGAACAGAAAATCAGCCCCAGCATTTT. V usage is TRBV4-3 and J usage is TRBJ1-5; no clear D. CDR1 is LGHNA, CDR2 YSLEER, per germline. The CDR3 extends over 13 amino acids. Trimming took off 4 bases at V and 4 bases at J, with 8 bases between the two ends.

This chain uses TRBV25-1 with TRBJ2-1; D gene uncertain. Germline V lookup: CDR1 MGHDK, CDR2 SYGVNS. The CDR3 extends over 17 amino acids. Trimming left V 0 bases short and J 0 bases short, with 12 bases between. The CDR3 DNA follows: TGTGCCAGCAGTGAATATGTGACTGGCGGCTCCTACAATGAGCAGTTCTTC. It yields the protein CASSEYVTGGSYNEQFF.

The chain employs TRBV4-2 and TRBJ2-1; the match to TRBD2 covers 7 bases. The CDR3 length is 16 residues. Germline lookup yields CDR1 LGHNA and CDR2 YNFKEQ. Trimming took 0 bases from V and 9 from J; bases not matched to a gene: 11. The CDR3 is CASSQEARAGFGEQFF. CDR3 coding DNA: TGTGCCAGCAGCCAAGAGGCTCGAGCGGGGTTCGGTGAGCAGTTCTTC.

The chain uses TRBV6-1 and TRBJ2-5; TRBD1 is a possible D gene (6 bases). The J call may be in error: the DNA end matches TRBJ2-7 better. CDR1 is MNHNS, CDR2 SASEGT, per germline. The CDR3 has 14 residues. The CDR3: CASSEQGPSYEQYF. CDR3 sequence (DNA): TGTGCCAGCAGTGAACAGGGGCCCTCCTACGAGCAGTACTTC.

The chain links TRBV6-1 to TRBJ2-7; D is unclear. In germline, CDR1 is MNHNS, CDR2 SASEGT. The V and J ends lost 4 bases and 7 bases respectively, with 11 bases between them. This CDR3 comprises 12 residues. CDR3 sequence reads: CASSAAGGEQYF. CDR3 DNA sequence: TGTGCCAGCAGTGCCGCAGGTGGGGAGCAGTACTTC.

This rearrangement joins TRBV6-1 to TRBJ2-1; 8 positions match TRBD2. The germline V gene encodes CDR1 MNHNS and CDR2 SASEGT. The J segment lost 6 bases and the V segment lost 4 bases, leaving 8 bases of the junction unmatched. This CDR3 spans 15 amino acids. The CDR3 spells CASSGYGGAANEQFF. The CDR3 region has the DNA TGTGCCAGCAGTGGGTACGGGGGGGCCGCCAATGAGCAGTTCTTC.

The chain carries TRBV27 and TRBJ1-2, with a possible D match to TRBD1 (5 bases). Germline CDR1 is MNHEY and CDR2 is SMNVEV (reference sequence). The CDR3 length is 13 residues. Trimming removed 3 bases from V and 8 bases from J, with 13 bases in between. The CDR3 sequence: CASSFTGREGYTF. Written as DNA, the CDR3 is TGTGCCAGCAGTTTCACAGGCCGCGAGGGCTACACCTTC.

The chain is built from TRBV6-5 and TRBJ2-3; no reliable D call. CDR3 length equals 13 residues. Germline values: CDR1 MNHEY, CDR2 SVGAGI. V lost 5 bases to trimming and J lost 4 bases, with 10 bases between them. The CDR3 sequence: CASSRGPPDTQYF. CDR3 DNA: TGTGCCAGCAGTCGAGGCCCGCCAGATACGCAGTATTTT.

This clone was recorded once. As DNA, the CDR3 is TGTGCCAGCAGTGAAGGAGTCGCCGGGACAGGGTGGGAAAAACTGTTTTTT. This translates into CASSEGVAGTGWEKLFF. The genes are TRBV6-1 and TRBJ1-4, with 9 positions matching TRBD1. Per the germline V gene, CDR1 is MNHNS and CDR2 is SASEGT. The CDR3 has 17 residues. V lost 1 base, J lost 8 bases, and 11 bases stayed unmatched.

The chain combines TRBV11-2 with TRBJ1-2, with 9 bases matching TRBD1. CDR1 and CDR2 (germline): SGHAT, FQNNGV. With 5 bases clipped from V and 3 bases from J, the junction kept 7 bases outside the gene matches. The CDR3 has 15 residues. CDR3 sequence reads: CASSPRWTGDYGYTF. For the CDR3, the DNA is TGTGCCAGCAGCCCGCGATGGACAGGGGACTATGGCTACACCTTC.

This rearrangement joins TRBV29-1 to TRBJ2-7, with TRBD1 matching 10 bases. Germline-derived CDR1 and CDR2 are SQVTM and ANQGSEA. V lost 1 base and J lost 4; bases outside the gene matches: 4. The CDR3 has 14 residues. CDR3 bases: TGCAGCGTTGAAGCGAGGGACAGGGGTTACGAGCAGTACTTC. It is translated as CSVEARDRGYEQYF.

The chain is built from TRBV7-2 and TRBJ1-1, with D unresolved. V dropped 1 base and J dropped 5 bases, with 11 bases sitting between them. The CDR3 extends over 14 amino acids. CDR1 and CDR2 from the germline V gene are SGHTA and FQGNSA. In nucleotides, the CDR3 is TGTGCCAGCAGCTTAGTTAGTGCCGCAACTGAAGCTTTCTTT. Its translation: CASSLVSAATEAFF.

V is TRBV9 and J is TRBJ1-4, with 8 positions matching TRBD1. V dropped 4 bases and J dropped 6; count of bases not matched to a gene: 5. Germline V CDR1 and CDR2: SGDLS, YYNGEE. The CDR3 consists of 14 residues. The CDR3 nucleotides read TGTGCCAGCAGCCTCACAGGGGGAGATGAAAAACTGTTTTTT. Protein: CASSLTGGDEKLFF. Full variable domain (rest looked up from reference TRBV9 and TRBJ1-4): DSGVTQTPKHLITATGQRVTLRCSPRSGDLSVYWYQQSLDQGLQFLIQYYNGEERAKGNILERFSAQQFPDLHSELNLSSLELGDSALYFCASSLTGGDEKLFFGSGTQLSVL.